This T cell receptor (beta chain) was documented in a study of vaccination and CD4 T cells after COVID-19. Worth noting for this clonotype: What it binds is not known.

Described treatment: roughly 11-day PBMC culture with coronavirus spike peptide pools or control peptides (ViraFEST assay). Study observations and caveats: It was found that, in convalescent patients, 304 of 307 vaccine-specific clones were spike mono-reactive.

The CDR3 covers 14 residues. V dropped 1 base and J dropped 8 bases, with 14 bases sitting between them. Germline V gene data show CDR1 as MNHNS and CDR2 as SASEGT. The Oncomine TCR Beta short-read assay was applied to DNA of cultured CD4+ T cells. TCRdb re-analysed the PCR reads in MiXCR, keeping a single row per CDR3 protein. The sample includes 13,000 or so distinct CDR3 sequences, around 50% of them seen just once. The TCR comes from a human donor with COVID-19. The rearrangement links TRBV6-1 to TRBJ1-2; weak D call: TRBD1 (5 bases). The sample here was cultured CD4+ T cells from blood, taken after SARS-CoV-2 vaccination. The CDR3 DNA sequence: TGTGCCAGCAGTGAAGAGGCGGTAGGGGTCGGCTACACCTTC. Its translation is CASSEEAVGVGYTF.